This T cell receptor (beta chain) was sequenced for a study of cytomegalovirus exposure and HLA in healthy donors. Study-level points and caveats: Reports indicate that TCR beta sequences accurately predicted the HLA-A and HLA-B alleles of most subjects. Sequencing depth across donors, presence/absence analyses assumed, was roughly uniform. Specific recognition of CMV antigens was confirmed in vitro for a few chains (all CMV-associated).

This CDR3 is built from 13 residues. PCR employed 60 Vbeta and 13 Jbeta primers. This table comes from immunoSEQ multiplex PCR, and its TCRdb copy is limited to in-frame clones, with some not included. This sample has 150,000 to 200,000 clones, with around 79% found just once. Concerning this clone: The antigen remains undetermined. Mismatch with germline at one junction end may stem from a read error.

The receptor comes from a man aged 40-55 years in good health and CMV-seronegative. The specimen sequenced was PBMCs. The chain uses TRBV23-1 and TRBJ2-7; TRBD1 matches at 9 bases. TRBV23-1 counts as an open reading frame of uncertain function. This CDR3 is CASSQSLRTGVIF. CDR3 nucleotides: TGCGCCAGCAGTCAATCCTTGAGGACAGGGGTTATCTTC.